Listed below are T cell receptor beta chains from one sample, sequenced in a study of CD8+ T cells in alopecia areata. Clones were read by immunoSEQ multiplex PCR, and TCRdb kept only the in-frame ones, dropping some. The sample holds over 150,000 clones, approximately 56% seen once. Sequences were derived from CD4+ T cells sorted from blood, sampled at week 0. These receptors all come from a human donor with alopecia areata. Each CDR3 is given with its conserved first and last residue.

v_gene	j_gene	CDR3aa
TRBV25-1	TRBJ2-5	CASSELDAQETQYF
TRBV15	TRBJ2-3	CATSSPGLAGESTDTQYF
TRBV27	TRBJ1-2	CASSLTGTGYYYGYTF
TRBV29-1	TRBJ2-5	CSVVVRGYQETQYF
TRBV29-1	TRBJ2-1	CSVAPRVLHEQFF
TRBV7-8	TRBJ2-7	CASSTGDRGYEQYF
TRBV7-3	TRBJ2-1	CASSSGLAGGQQFF
TRBV2	TRBJ2-1	CASRRLVSYNEQFF
TRBV15	TRBJ1-1	CATSRDPGNTEAFF
TRBV7-9	TRBJ2-7	CASSLGPGQGVEQYF
TRBV7-9	TRBJ2-4	CASSTDRPKNIQYF
TRBV18	TRBJ2-5	CASSPPAAQETQYF
TRBV10-3	TRBJ1-1	CAITPGQGRTEAFF
TRBV29-1	TRBJ1-2	CSGGQSAGYTF
TRBV29-1	TRBJ1-1	CSVGFGAATEAFF
TRBV7-2	TRBJ2-7	CASSPITSEVEQYF
TRBV10-3	TRBJ1-2	CAISGQRYGYTF
TRBV7-2	TRBJ1-6	CASSRWTGSVLKSPLHF
TRBV27	TRBJ1-2	CASSPMGGSTYGYTF
TRBV5-1	TRBJ1-2	CASSLSGQGAYGYTF
TRBV11-2	TRBJ2-7	CASSRNGGAYEQYF
TRBV25-1	TRBJ1-4	CASSEQGEVKLSELFF
TRBV5-1	TRBJ1-1	CASSLEGRGATEAFF
TRBV4-1	TRBJ1-6	CASSQGLSPLHF